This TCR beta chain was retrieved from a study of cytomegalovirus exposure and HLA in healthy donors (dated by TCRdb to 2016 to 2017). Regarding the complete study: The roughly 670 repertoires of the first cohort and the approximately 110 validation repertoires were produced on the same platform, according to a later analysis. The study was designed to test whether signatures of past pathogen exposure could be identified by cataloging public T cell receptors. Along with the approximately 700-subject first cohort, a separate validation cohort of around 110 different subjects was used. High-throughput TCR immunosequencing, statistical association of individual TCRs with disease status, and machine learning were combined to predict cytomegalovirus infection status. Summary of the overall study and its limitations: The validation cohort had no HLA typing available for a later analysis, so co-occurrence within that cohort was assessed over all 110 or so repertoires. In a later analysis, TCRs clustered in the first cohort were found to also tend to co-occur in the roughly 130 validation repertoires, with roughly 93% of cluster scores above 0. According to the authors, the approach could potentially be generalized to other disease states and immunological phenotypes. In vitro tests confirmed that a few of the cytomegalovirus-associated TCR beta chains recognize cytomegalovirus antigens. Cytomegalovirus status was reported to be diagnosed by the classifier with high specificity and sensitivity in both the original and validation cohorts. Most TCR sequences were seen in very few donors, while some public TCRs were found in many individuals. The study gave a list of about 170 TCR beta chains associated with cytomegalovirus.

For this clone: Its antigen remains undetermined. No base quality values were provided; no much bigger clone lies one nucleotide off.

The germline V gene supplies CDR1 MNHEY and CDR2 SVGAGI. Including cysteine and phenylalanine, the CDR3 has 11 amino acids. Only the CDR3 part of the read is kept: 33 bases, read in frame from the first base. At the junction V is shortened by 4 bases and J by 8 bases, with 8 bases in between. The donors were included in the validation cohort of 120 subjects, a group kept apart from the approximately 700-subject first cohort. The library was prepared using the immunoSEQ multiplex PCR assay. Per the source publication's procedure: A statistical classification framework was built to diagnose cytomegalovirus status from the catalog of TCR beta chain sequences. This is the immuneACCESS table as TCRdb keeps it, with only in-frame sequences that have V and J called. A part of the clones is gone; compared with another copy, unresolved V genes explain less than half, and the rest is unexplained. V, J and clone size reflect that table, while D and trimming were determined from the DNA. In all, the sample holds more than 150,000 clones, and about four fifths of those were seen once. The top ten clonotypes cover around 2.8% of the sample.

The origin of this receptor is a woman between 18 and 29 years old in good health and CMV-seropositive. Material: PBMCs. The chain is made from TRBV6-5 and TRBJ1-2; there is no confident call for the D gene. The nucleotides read TGTGCCAGCAGTTCAGGTGGCGGCTACACCTTC. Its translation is CASSSGGGYTF.